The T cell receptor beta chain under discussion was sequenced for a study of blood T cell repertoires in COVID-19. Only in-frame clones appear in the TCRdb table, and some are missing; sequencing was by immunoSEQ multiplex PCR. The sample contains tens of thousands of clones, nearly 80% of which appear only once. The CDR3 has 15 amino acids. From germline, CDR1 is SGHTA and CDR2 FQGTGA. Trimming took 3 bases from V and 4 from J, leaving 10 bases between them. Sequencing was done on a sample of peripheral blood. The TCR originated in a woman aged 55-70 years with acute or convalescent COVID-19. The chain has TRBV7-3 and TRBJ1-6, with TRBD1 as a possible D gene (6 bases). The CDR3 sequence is CASSLGGPYNSPLHF. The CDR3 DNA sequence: TGTGCCAGCAGCTTGGGGGGGCCGTATAATTCACCCCTCCACTTT.